Below, 2 T cell receptor beta chains from the same sample are listed, as sequenced in a study of cytomegalovirus exposure and HLA in healthy donors. Profiling relied on immunoSEQ multiplex PCR, and the TCRdb table lists in-frame clones only, not all of them. The sample records 100,000 to 120,000 clones, approximately 85% being singletons. The sequenced material came from PBMCs. The receptors were sampled from a woman younger than 35 in good health and CMV-seronegative.

The chain joins TRBV9 to TRBJ2-1; perhaps TRBD1 as D (6 bases). The CDR3 has 15 amino acids. CDR1 is SGDLS, CDR2 YYNGEE, per germline. Trimming stripped 3 bases from V and 0 bases from J, with 10 bases between. Written as DNA, the CDR3 is TGTGCCAGCAGCGAGGACAGTGGCTCCTACAATGAGCAGTTCTTC. Its protein is CASSEDSGSYNEQFF.

The rearrangement joins TRBV9 to TRBJ2-7; 13 bases are a match to TRBD2. V dropped 4 bases and J dropped 7; count of bases not matched to a gene: 11. Germline lookup yields CDR1 SGDLS and CDR2 YYNGEE. This CDR3 has 16 amino acids. The CDR3 region is CASSPRLAGGLWEQYF. CDR3 nucleotides: TGTGCCAGCAGCCCCCGACTAGCGGGGGGCCTTTGGGAGCAGTACTTC.